The sample holds a few counts of the clone carrying this T cell receptor beta chain. Antigen: not known. The entry originates in a study of identical twins. Study-wide results and limits: Researchers caution that invariant MAIT and iNKT cells could partly confound zero-insertion analyses.

CDR3 length equals 14 residues. Germline CDR1 and CDR2: DFQATT and SNEGSKA (reference sequence). Trimming removed 3 bases from V and 2 bases from J, with 13 bases in between. It was template switching that added a universal primer site, and there were unique molecular identifiers on the cDNA. From the 5' RACE reads, TCRdb called clonotypes with MiXCR, one entry per CDR3 protein. The table includes about 1.7 million distinct CDR3 sequences, 32% detected once. The sequence was collected from a newborn girl in good health. What was sequenced was cord blood. The chain employs TRBV20-1 and TRBJ1-2; D is unclear. The CDR3 coding sequence is TGCAGTGCTAGGGATCGGTTACACAACTATGGCTACACCTTC. Amino acid sequence: CSARDRLHNYGYTF.